This T cell receptor beta chain was profiled in a study of control samples from healthy donors and cancer patients. Data came from immunoSEQ multiplex PCR; TCRdb stores just in-frame clones and leaves some out. The sample yields about 130,000 clones, 80% to 95% seen once. The CDR3 consists of 15 residues. Germline assignment: CDR1 LNHDA and CDR2 SQIVND (reference sequence). Trimming removed 3 bases from V and 8 bases from J; junction bases left unmatched: 9. Sequenced: blood. The chain joins TRBV19 to TRBJ2-1; 8 nucleotides agree with TRBD2. The TCR was taken from a man in his late teens or twenties in good health. The CDR3 sequence is CASSILGLGFDEQFF. The CDR3 DNA is TGTGCCAGTAGTATCCTGGGACTAGGGTTCGATGAGCAGTTCTTC.